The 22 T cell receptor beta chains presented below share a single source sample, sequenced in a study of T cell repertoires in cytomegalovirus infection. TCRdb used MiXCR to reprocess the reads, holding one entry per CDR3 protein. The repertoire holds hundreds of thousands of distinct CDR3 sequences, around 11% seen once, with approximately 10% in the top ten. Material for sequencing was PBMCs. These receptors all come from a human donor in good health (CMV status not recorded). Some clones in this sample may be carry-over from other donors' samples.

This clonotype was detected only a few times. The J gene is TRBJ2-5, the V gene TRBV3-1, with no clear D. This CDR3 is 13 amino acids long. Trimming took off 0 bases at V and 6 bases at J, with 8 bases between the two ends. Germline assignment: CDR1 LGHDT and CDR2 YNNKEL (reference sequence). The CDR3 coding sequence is TGTGCCAGCAGCCAAGATTTAGTGAAGACCCAGTACTTC. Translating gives CASSQDLVKTQYF.

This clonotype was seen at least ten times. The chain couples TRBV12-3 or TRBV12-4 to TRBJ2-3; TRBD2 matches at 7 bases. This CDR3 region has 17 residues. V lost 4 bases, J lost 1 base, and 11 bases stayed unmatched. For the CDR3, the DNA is TGTGCCAGCAGTTACACTAGCTTGGGGGGGGGCACAGATACGCAGTATTTT. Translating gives CASSYTSLGGGTDTQYF.

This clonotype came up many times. CDR3 protein: CAAREKAPNTEAFF. CDR3 in DNA: TGTGCCGCCCGAGAGAAGGCGCCGAACACTGAAGCTTTCTTT. This chain uses TRBV6-6 with TRBJ1-1; no reliable D call. Germline V gene sequence: CDR1 MNHNY, CDR2 SVGAGI (reference sequence). Deletions cut 11 bases from V and 1 base from J, with 17 bases between. The CDR3 runs 14 residues.

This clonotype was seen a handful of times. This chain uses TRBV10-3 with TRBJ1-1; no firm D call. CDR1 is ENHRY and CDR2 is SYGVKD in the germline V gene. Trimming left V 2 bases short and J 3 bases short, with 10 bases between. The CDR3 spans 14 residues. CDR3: CAISEGVSYTEAFF. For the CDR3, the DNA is TGTGCCATCAGTGAGGGGGTGAGTTACACTGAAGCTTTCTTT.

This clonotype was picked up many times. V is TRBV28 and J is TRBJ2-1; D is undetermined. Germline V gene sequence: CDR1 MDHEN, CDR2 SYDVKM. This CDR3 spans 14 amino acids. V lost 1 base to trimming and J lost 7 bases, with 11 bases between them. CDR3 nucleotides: TGTGCCAGCAGTTTATATCGCCCAGCGAATGAGCAGTTCTTC. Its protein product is CASSLYRPANEQFF.

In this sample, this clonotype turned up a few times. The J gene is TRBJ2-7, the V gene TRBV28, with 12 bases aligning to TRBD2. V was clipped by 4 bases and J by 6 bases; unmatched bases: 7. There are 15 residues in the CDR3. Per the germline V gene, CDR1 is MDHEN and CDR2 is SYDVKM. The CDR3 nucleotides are TGTGCCAGCAGTTACAATGGACTAGCGGGATTCGAGCAGTACTTC. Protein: CASSYNGLAGFEQYF.

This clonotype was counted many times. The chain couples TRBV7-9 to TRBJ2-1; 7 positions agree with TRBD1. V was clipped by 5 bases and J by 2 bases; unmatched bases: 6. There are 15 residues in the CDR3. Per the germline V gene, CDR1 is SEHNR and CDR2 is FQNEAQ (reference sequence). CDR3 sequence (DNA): TGTGCCAGCAGCCCGCCGGGACAGACCTACAATGAGCAGTTCTTC. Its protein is CASSPPGQTYNEQFF.

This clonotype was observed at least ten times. The CDR3 DNA sequence: TGTGCCAGCAGTTACTCGCTCCCCGGACGGTCCTACGAGCAGTACTTC. Translated, it gives CASSYSLPGRSYEQYF. The chain has TRBV6-5 and TRBJ2-7; D gene ambiguous. Trimming pared 0 bases from V and 1 base from J, leaving 13 bases between. Per the germline V gene, CDR1 is MNHEY and CDR2 is SVGAGI. This CDR3 contains 16 residues.

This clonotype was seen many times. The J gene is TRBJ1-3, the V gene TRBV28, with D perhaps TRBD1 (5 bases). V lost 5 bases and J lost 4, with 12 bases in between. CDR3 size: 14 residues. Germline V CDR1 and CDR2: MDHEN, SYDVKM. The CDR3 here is CASSQWTSGNTIYF. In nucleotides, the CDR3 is TGTGCCAGCAGTCAATGGACATCCGGAAACACCATATATTTT.

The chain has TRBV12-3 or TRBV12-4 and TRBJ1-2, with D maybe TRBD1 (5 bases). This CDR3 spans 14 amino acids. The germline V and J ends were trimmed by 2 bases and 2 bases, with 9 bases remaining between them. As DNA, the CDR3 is TGTGCCAGCAGTTTATGGGACCGGAACTATGGCTACACCTTC. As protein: CASSLWDRNYGYTF.

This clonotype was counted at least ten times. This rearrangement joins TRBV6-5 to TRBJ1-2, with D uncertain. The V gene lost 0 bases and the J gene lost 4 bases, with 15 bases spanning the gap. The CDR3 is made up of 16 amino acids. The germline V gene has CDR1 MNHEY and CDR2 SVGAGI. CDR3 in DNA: TGTGCCAGCAGTTACTCGTTCCAGGCGGCCTCCTATGGCTACACCTTC. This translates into CASSYSFQAASYGYTF.

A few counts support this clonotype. CDR3 in amino acids: CSARGHTGDGYTF. The CDR3 DNA follows: TGCAGTGCTAGAGGTCACACAGGGGATGGCTACACCTTC. V and J are TRBV20-1 and TRBJ1-2, with TRBD1 matching over 7 bases. The CDR3 has 13 amino acids. V was clipped by 1 base and J by 6 bases; unmatched bases: 5. CDR1 DFQATT and CDR2 SNEGSKA come from the germline V gene (reference sequence).

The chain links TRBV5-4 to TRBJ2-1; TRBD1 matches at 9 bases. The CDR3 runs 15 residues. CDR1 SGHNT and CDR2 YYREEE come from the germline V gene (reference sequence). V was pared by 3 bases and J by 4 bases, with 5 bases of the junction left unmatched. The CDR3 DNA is TGTGCCAGCAGCTGGACAGGGGAGATTTACAATGAGCAGTTCTTC. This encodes CASSWTGEIYNEQFF.

In DNA form, the CDR3 reads TGTGCCAGCAGCCGTACGCGGGGGGGAAGCACAGATACGCAGTATTTT. It codes for CASSRTRGGSTDTQYF. The chain has TRBV5-4 and TRBJ2-3, with TRBD2 identical over 9 bases. The CDR3 contains 16 residues. V was clipped by 4 bases and J by 0 bases; unmatched bases: 6. Germline CDR1 reads SGHNT; CDR2 reads YYREEE (reference sequence). The full variable domain, completed using reference TRBV5-4 and TRBJ2-3, is ETGVTQSPTHLIKTRGQQVTLRCSSQSGHNTVSWYQQALGQGPQFIFQYYREEENGRGNFPPRFSGLQFPNYSSELNVNALELDDSALYLCASSRTRGGSTDTQYFGPGTRLTVL.

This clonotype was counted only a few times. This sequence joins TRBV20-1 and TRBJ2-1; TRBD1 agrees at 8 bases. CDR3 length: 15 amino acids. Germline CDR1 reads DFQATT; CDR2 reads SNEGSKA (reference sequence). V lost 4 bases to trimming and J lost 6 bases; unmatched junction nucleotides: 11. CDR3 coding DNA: TGCAGTGCTAACCTCCCCGGGACAGGCTTCAATGAGCAGTTCTTC. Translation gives CSANLPGTGFNEQFF.

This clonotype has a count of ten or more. In DNA form, the CDR3 reads TGTGCCAGCAGCGTACAGGGTCTAGCCTACGAGCAGTACTTC. It yields the protein CASSVQGLAYEQYF. The chain is built from TRBV7-8 and TRBJ2-7; tentative D call: TRBD1 (6 bases). CDR3 length equals 14 residues. Trimming took off 5 bases at V and 2 bases at J, with 13 bases between the two ends. Germline V gene data show CDR1 as SGHVS and CDR2 as FQNEAQ.

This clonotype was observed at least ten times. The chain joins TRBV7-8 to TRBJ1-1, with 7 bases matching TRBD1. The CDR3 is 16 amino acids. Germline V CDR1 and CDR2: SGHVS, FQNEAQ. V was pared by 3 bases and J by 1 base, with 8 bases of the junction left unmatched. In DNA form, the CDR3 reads TGTGCCAGCAGCTTTAGCGGCAGGGGGAGGAACACTGAAGCTTTCTTT. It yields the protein CASSFSGRGRNTEAFF.

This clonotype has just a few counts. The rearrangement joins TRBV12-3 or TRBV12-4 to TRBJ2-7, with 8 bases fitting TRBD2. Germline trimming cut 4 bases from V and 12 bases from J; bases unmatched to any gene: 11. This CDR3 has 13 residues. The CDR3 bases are TGTGCCAGCAGTTCAAATCGCGGACTAGCTTGGTACTTC. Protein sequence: CASSSNRGLAWYF.

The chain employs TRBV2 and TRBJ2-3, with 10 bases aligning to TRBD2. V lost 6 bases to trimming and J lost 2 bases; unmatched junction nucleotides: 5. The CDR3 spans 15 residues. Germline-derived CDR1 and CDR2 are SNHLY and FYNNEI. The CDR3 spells CASRLLAGATDTQYF. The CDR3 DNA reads TGTGCCAGCAGACTTCTAGCGGGAGCCACAGATACGCAGTATTTT.

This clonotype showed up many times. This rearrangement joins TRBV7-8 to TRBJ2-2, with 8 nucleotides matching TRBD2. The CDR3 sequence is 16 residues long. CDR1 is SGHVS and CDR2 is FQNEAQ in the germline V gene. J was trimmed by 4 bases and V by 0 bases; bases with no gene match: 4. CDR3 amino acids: CASSLAGRGTTGELFF. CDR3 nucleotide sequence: TGTGCCAGCAGCTTAGCCGGGAGGGGGACCACCGGGGAGCTGTTTTTT. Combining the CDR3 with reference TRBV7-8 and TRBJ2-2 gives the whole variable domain GAGVSQSPRYKVAKRGQDVALRCDPISGHVSLFWYQQALGQGPEFLTYFQNEAQLDKSGLPSDRFFAERPEGSVSTLKIQRTQQEDSAVYLCASSLAGRGTTGELFFGEGSRLTVL.

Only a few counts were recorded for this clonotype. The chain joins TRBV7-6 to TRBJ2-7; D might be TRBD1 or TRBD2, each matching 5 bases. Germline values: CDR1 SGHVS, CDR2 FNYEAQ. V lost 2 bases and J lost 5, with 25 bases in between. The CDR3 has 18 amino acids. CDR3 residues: CASSLKMAGTEGLDEQYF. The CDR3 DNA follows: TGTGCCAGCAGCTTAAAAATGGCCGGGACGGAAGGGTTGGACGAGCAGTACTTC.

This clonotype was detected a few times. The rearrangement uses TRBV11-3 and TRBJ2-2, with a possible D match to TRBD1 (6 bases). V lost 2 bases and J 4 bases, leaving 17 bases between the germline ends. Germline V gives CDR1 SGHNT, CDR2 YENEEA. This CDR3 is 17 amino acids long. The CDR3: CASSLMTWTVGTGELFF. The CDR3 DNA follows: TGTGCCAGCAGCTTAATGACGTGGACAGTTGGCACCGGGGAGCTGTTTTTT.